Listed here are 20 T cell receptor beta chains from one sample, sequenced in a study of HIV-infected patients and healthy controls. Alpha and beta constant-region primers primed reverse transcription of 400 to 650 ng RNA. Alpha and beta chain libraries were made separately by chain-specific third strand synthesis with multiplexing indices. TCRdb re-derived calls from the 5' RACE reads in MiXCR, one entry per CDR3 protein. Among about 3,800 distinct CDR3 sequences, about 9.1% were seen once, and the ten largest hold roughly a sixth. Roughly three months, about 14 weeks, into antiretroviral therapy, follow-up blood was collected. Whole blood was used without fractionation, so all unsorted peripheral T cells were included. This specimen consisted of blood, obtained during antiretroviral therapy. The receptor set was obtained from an adult with HIV infection.

The CDR3 region is CASHSLNTEAFF. The CDR3 DNA sequence: TGTGCCAGCCACTCACTGAACACTGAAGCTTTCTTT. The chain carries TRBV6-5 and TRBJ1-1, with no clear D. This CDR3 has 12 amino acids. Germline CDR1 reads MNHEY; CDR2 reads SVGAGI. Trimming took off 8 bases at V and 0 bases at J, with 7 bases between the two ends.

This clonotype came up many times. This rearrangement joins TRBV6-5 to TRBJ1-4, with a tentative D call TRBD1 (5 bases). The CDR3 runs 14 residues. Germline-derived CDR1 and CDR2 are MNHEY and SVGAGI. Trimming stripped 0 bases from V and 8 bases from J, with 10 bases between. The CDR3, as DNA: TGTGCCAGCAGTTACTCTGCCCGGGGCGAAAAACTGTTTTTT. It specifies CASSYSARGEKLFF.

By share, this clonotype ranks as medium-sized. The gene calls are TRBV5-5 and TRBJ1-2; the match to TRBD1 covers 7 bases. V lost 4 bases to trimming and J lost 1 base; unmatched junction nucleotides: 7. The CDR3 extends over 15 amino acids. Per the germline V gene, CDR1 is SGHKS and CDR2 is YYEKEE (reference sequence). The CDR3 sequence: CASSPGQALNYGYTF. The CDR3 bases are TGTGCCAGCAGCCCCGGACAGGCCCTTAACTATGGCTACACCTTC.

In its sample, this clonotype is medium-sized. The CDR3 DNA reads TGTGCCAGCAGCTTTACAGGGAGGAACACTGAAGCTTTCTTT. It codes for CASSFTGRNTEAFF. The chain combines TRBV13 with TRBJ1-1; TRBD1 is a possible D gene (6 bases). The germline V and J ends were trimmed by 3 bases and 1 base, with 9 bases remaining between them. CDR3 length: 14 residues. From germline, CDR1 is PRHDT and CDR2 FYEKMQ (reference sequence).

This clonotype is judged medium-sized. The genes are TRBV6-1 and TRBJ2-7; unclear D gene. CDR3 length: 10 residues. Germline V gene data show CDR1 as MNHNS and CDR2 as SASEGT. Trimming stripped 5 bases from V and 4 bases from J, with 3 bases between. The CDR3 coding sequence is TGTGCCAGCAGTAATTACGAGCAGTACTTC. It translates to CASSNYEQYF.

This clonotype rates as medium-sized. The gene calls are TRBV20-1 and TRBJ2-5; TRBD2 matches at 11 bases. This CDR3 spans 18 amino acids. CDR1 is DFQATT and CDR2 is SNEGSKA in the germline V gene (reference sequence). V lost 6 bases to trimming and J lost 0 bases; unmatched junction nucleotides: 15. The CDR3 DNA is TGCAGTGCCAAAGATCCGCTAGCGGGGGGCCTGTACCAAGAGACCCAGTACTTC. Protein: CSAKDPLAGGLYQETQYF.

In this sample, this clonotype is medium-sized. V usage is TRBV3-2 and J usage is TRBJ1-2; the DNA was not compared with TRBD1, the D call given in the table. TRBV3-2 is a pseudogene locus. The length of the CDR3 is 12 residues. This chain's CDR3 is CASNDRGRGYTF. CDR3 in DNA: TGTGCCAGCAACGACAGGGGGCGAGGCTACACCTTC.

This clonotype ranks as large (0.1 to 1%). V usage is TRBV7-6 and J usage is TRBJ2-1, with D uncertain. The CDR3 loop spans 14 amino acids. Trimming took 6 bases from V and 5 from J, leaving 14 bases between them. Germline V gene lookup returns CDR1 SGHVS and CDR2 FNYEAQ. The CDR3, as DNA: TGTGCCAGCAGTCCCGCGATAGGAGACAATGAGCAGTTCTTC. Translated: CASSPAIGDNEQFF.

By share of the sample, this clonotype is medium-sized (0.01 to 0.1%). An end of the junction does not agree with germline; a read error may underlie this. The chain joins TRBV7-7 to TRBJ1-1; D ambiguous. Per the germline V gene, CDR1 is SSHAT and CDR2 is FNYEAQ (reference sequence). The CDR3 length is 13 residues. This chain's CDR3 is CASSLGWNTEAFF. DNA for the CDR3: TGTGCTAGCAGCCTCGGCTGGAACACTGAAGCTTTCTTT.

This clonotype is labeled medium-sized. The V call is TRBV9, the J call TRBJ1-2; D perhaps matches TRBD1 (6 bases). V lost 8 bases and J 6 bases, leaving 23 bases between the germline ends. Per germline, CDR1 SGDLS and CDR2 YYNGEE. The length of the CDR3 is 15 residues. The CDR3 region has the DNA TGTGCCAGTACAACCTACCCGGGGGGCCACGATGGCTACACCTTC. The encoded protein is CASTTYPGGHDGYTF.

In its sample, this clonotype was seen many times. The chain links TRBV6-2 or TRBV6-3 to TRBJ2-3; no clear D. CDR1 and CDR2 (germline): MNHEY, SVGEGT. The CDR3 runs 12 residues. V was pared by 4 bases and J by 4 bases, with 6 bases between. The chain's CDR3 is CASSLFADTQYF. As DNA, the CDR3 is TGTGCCAGCAGTTTATTCGCAGATACGCAGTATTTT.

This clonotype appeared a single time. This chain uses TRBV5-1 with TRBJ2-7; 9 bases map to TRBD1. Looked up from germline, CDR1 is SGHRS and CDR2 is YFSETQ. J lost 6 bases, V lost 4 bases, and 11 bases had no gene match. The CDR3 has 15 amino acids. CDR3 region: CASSPQPGQGTEQYF. The DNA for the CDR3 is TGCGCCAGCAGCCCCCAACCGGGACAGGGAACCGAGCAGTACTTC. The variable domain in full, completed from reference TRBV5-1 and TRBJ2-7, reads KAGVTQTPRYLIKTRGQQVTLSCSPISGHRSVSWYQQTPGQGLQFLFEYFSETQRNKGNFPGRFSGRQFSNSRSEMNVSTLELGDSALYLCASSPQPGQGTEQYFGPGTRLTVT.

This clonotype has just a few counts. The V call is TRBV29-1, the J call TRBJ1-2; 11 nucleotides match TRBD1. Trimming cost V 5 bases and J 3 bases; bases outside gene matches: 2. Germline assignment: CDR1 SQVTM and CDR2 ANQGSEA. The CDR3 length is 13 residues. DNA for the CDR3: TGCAGCGTTTGGACAGGGGGCCACTATGGCTACACCTTC. It yields the protein CSVWTGGHYGYTF.

CDR3 residues: CASREINEQFF. CDR3 in DNA: TGTGCCAGTAGAGAGATCAATGAGCAGTTCTTC. The chain is built from TRBV19 and TRBJ2-1, with D unclear. Trimming removed 6 bases at V and 6 bases at J, with 6 bases between. The CDR3 is 11 amino acids. The germline V gene has CDR1 LNHDA and CDR2 SQIVND (reference sequence).

This clonotype qualifies as medium-sized. The CDR3 protein is CATSSGGGRLYNEQFF. As DNA, the CDR3 is TGTGCCACCAGCAGCGGAGGGGGCAGGCTCTACAATGAGCAGTTCTTC. The chain is built from TRBV15 and TRBJ2-1, with D perhaps matching TRBD1 (7 bases). Germline V lookup: CDR1 LNHNV, CDR2 YYDKDF (reference sequence). V lost 3 bases and J lost 3, with 15 bases in between. The CDR3 runs to 16 residues.

In this sample, this clonotype turned up many times. The rearrangement joins TRBV6-5 to TRBJ2-1; D tentatively reads TRBD1 or TRBD2 (5 bases each). CDR1 is MNHEY and CDR2 is SVGAGI in the germline V gene. Trimming pared 5 bases from V and 7 bases from J, leaving 24 bases between. There are 17 residues in the CDR3. DNA of the CDR3: TGTGCCAGCAGTCCGGGTCGTCGCCGGGGCAATAGGAATGAGCAGTTCTTC. Translating it yields CASSPGRRRGNRNEQFF.

This clonotype is labeled medium-sized. The chain is built from TRBV12-3 or TRBV12-4 and TRBJ2-2; no definite D call. V lost 2 bases to trimming and J lost 4 bases, with 5 bases between them. The CDR3 has 13 amino acids. CDR3 nucleotide sequence: TGTGCCAGCAGTTTAAACCCCACCGGGGAGCTGTTTTTT. Amino acid sequence: CASSLNPTGELFF.

By its share, this clonotype is medium-sized. This chain links TRBV2 with TRBJ1-2; D gene unclear. The CDR3 has 15 residues. V lost 0 bases and J lost 8, with 16 bases in between. CDR1 SNHLY and CDR2 FYNNEI come from the germline V gene. Here the CDR3 reads CASSEALDSMGGYTF. The CDR3 DNA sequence: TGTGCCAGCAGTGAAGCCCTGGACTCAATGGGGGGCTACACCTTC.

This chain uses TRBV5-4 with TRBJ2-2, with a tentative D call TRBD2 (6 bases). This CDR3 has 13 residues. Germline V gene lookup returns CDR1 SGHNT and CDR2 YYREEE (reference sequence). V gave up 4 bases and J gave up 7 bases, with 11 bases separating them. CDR3 nucleotide sequence: TGTGCCAGCAGCGTGAAGGGAGGCGGGGAGCTGTTTTTT. It is translated as CASSVKGGGELFF.

This clonotype appeared many times. The CDR3 reads CASSSIFTGPLSGNTIYF. As DNA, the CDR3 is TGTGCCAGCAGCTCGATCTTCACAGGGCCCCTCTCTGGAAACACCATATATTTT. This chain connects TRBV7-2 to TRBJ1-3; D possibly corresponds to TRBD1 (6 bases). The V gene lost 4 bases and the J gene lost 0 bases, with 19 bases spanning the gap. The length of the CDR3 is 18 residues. CDR1 is SGHTA and CDR2 is FQGNSA in the germline V gene.